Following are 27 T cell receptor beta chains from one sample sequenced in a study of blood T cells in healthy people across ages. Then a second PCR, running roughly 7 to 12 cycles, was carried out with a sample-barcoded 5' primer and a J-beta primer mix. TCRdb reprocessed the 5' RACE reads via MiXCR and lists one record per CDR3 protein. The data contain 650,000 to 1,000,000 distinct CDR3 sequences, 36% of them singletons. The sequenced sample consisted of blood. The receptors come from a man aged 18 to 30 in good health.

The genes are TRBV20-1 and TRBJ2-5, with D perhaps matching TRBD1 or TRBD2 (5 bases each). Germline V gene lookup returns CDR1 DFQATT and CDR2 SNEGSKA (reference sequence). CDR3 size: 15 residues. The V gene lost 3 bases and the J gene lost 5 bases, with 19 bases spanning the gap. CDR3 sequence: CSARDLKGCGETQYF. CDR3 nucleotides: TGCAGTGCTAGGGACCTGAAGGGGTGCGGGGAGACCCAGTACTTC.

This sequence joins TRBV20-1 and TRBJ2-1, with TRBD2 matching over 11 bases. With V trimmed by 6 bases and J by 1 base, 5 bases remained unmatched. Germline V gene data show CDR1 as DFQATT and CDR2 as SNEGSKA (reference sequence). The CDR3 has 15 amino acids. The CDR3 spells CSAMGLAESYNEQFF. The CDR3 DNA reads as TGCAGTGCAATGGGACTAGCGGAATCCTACAATGAGCAGTTCTTC.

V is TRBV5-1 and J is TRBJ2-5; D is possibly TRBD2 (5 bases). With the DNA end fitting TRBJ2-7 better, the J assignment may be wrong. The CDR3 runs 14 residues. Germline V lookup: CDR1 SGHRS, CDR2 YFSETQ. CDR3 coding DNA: TGCGCCAGCAGCGTGGACTCAGGTCTAGGCGAGCAGTACTTC. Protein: CASSVDSGLGEQYF.

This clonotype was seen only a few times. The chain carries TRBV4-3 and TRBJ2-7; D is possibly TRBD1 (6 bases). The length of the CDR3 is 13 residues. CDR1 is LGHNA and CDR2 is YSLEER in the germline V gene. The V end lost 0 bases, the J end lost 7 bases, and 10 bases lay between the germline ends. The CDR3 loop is CASSQDWDNEQYF. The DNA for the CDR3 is TGCGCCAGCAGCCAAGATTGGGACAATGAGCAGTACTTC.

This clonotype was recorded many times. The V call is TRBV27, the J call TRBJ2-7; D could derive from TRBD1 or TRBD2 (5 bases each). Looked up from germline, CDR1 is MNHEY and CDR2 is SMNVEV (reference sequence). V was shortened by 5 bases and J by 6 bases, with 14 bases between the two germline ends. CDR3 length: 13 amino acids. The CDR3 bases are TGTGCCAGCAGTGTATTCGGGACGAGCGAGCAGTACTTC. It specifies CASSVFGTSEQYF.

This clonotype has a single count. CDR3 DNA: TGCAGTGCTAGCAGATCACTGGGGAATCAGCCCCAGCATTTT. It translates to CSASRSLGNQPQHF. The gene calls are TRBV20-1 and TRBJ1-5; unclear D gene. CDR3 length: 14 residues. Trimming pared 3 bases from V and 4 bases from J, leaving 13 bases between. The germline gives CDR1 DFQATT, CDR2 SNEGSKA (reference sequence).

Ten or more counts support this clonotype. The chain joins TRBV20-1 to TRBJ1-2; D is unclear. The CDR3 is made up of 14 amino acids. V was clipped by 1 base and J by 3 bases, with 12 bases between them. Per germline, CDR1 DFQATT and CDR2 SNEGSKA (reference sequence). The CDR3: CSARAQGNHYGYTF. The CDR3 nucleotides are TGCAGTGCTAGAGCCCAAGGGAATCACTATGGCTACACCTTC.

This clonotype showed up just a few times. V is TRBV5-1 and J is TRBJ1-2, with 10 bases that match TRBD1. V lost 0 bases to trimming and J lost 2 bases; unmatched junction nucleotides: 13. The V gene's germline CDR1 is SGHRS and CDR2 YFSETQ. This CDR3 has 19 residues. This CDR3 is CASSLVFQRTGGSNYGYTF. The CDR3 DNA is TGCGCCAGCAGCTTGGTGTTTCAACGGACAGGGGGATCGAACTATGGCTACACCTTC.

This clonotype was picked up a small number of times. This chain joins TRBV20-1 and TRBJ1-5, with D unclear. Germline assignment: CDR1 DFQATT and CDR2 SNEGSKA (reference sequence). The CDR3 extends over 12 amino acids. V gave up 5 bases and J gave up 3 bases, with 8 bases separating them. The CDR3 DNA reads TGCAGTGCTGTGGCTTTCAATCAGCCCCAGCATTTT. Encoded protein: CSAVAFNQPQHF.

CDR3 residues: CASSLAVLSPFF. The CDR3 DNA reads as TGTGCCAGCAGTTTAGCGGTTCTCAGCCCGTTCTTC. The chain links TRBV28 to TRBJ2-1; D remains ambiguous. The V end lost 2 bases, the J end lost 15 bases, and 14 bases lay between the germline ends. This CDR3 comprises 12 residues. Germline lookup yields CDR1 MDHEN and CDR2 SYDVKM.

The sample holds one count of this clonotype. DNA for the CDR3: TGCAGTGCTAGAGATCGGACTAGCGGGGCCTACAATGAGCAGTACTTC. Translation: CSARDRTSGAYNEQYF. The chain couples TRBV20-1 to TRBJ2-1; TRBD2 agrees at 12 bases. Judging by the DNA end, TRBJ2-7 fits better; the J call may be wrong. Germline V CDR1 and CDR2: DFQATT, SNEGSKA (reference sequence). The CDR3 is 16 residues long.

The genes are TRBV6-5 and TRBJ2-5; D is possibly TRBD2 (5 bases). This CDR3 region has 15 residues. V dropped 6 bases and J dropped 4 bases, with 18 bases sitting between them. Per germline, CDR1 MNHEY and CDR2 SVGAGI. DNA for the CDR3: TGTGCCAGCAGGGGAGAGCGGTCCTGGGGAGAGACCCAGTACTTC. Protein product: CASRGERSWGETQYF.

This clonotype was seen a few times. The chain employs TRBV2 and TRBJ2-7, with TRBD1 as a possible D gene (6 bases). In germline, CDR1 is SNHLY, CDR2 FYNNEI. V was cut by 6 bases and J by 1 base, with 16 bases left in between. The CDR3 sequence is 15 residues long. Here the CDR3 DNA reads TGTGCCAGCAGCATGGACAGTGCGCCTTCCTACGAGCAGTACTTC. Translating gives CASSMDSAPSYEQYF. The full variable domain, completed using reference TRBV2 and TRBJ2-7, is EPEVTQTPSHQVTQMGQEVILRCVPISNHLYFYWYRQILGQKVEFLVSFYNNEISEKSEIFDDQFSVERPDGSNFTLKIRSTKLEDSAMYFCASSMDSAPSYEQYFGPGTRLTVT.

CDR3 protein: CASSPSARAMNTEAFF. The CDR3 coding sequence is TGCGCCAGCAGCCCCTCGGCCAGGGCGATGAACACTGAAGCTTTCTTT. The chain has TRBV5-1 and TRBJ1-1; perhaps TRBD1 as D (5 bases). The germline V gene has CDR1 SGHRS and CDR2 YFSETQ. The V end was cut by 4 bases, the J end by 0 bases, with 16 bases between. The CDR3 sequence is 16 residues long.

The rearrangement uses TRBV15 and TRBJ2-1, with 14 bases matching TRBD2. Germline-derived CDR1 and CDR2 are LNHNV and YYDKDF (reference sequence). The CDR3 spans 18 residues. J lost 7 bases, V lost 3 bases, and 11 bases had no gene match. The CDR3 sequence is CATSRGRTSGRRRNEQFF. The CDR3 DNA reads TGTGCCACCAGCAGGGGAAGGACTAGCGGGAGGCGCCGGAATGAGCAGTTCTTC.

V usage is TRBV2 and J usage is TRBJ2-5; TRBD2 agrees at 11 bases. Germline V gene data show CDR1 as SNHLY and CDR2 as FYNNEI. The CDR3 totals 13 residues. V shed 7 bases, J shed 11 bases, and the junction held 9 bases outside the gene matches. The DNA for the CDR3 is TGTGCCAGCAAACTAGCGGGAGTAAATGAGCAGTACTTC. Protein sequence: CASKLAGVNEQYF. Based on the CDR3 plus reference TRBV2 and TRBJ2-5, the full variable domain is EPEVTQTPSHQVTQMGQEVILRCVPISNHLYFYWYRQILGQKVEFLVSFYNNEISEKSEIFDDQFSVERPDGSNFTLKIRSTKLEDSAMYFCASKLAGVNEQYFGPGTRLLVL.

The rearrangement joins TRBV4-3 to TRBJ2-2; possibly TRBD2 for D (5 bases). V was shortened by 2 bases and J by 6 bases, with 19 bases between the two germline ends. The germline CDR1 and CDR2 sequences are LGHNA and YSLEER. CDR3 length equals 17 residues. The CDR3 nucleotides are TGCGCCAGCAGCCAAAGAGGCAGACTAATTCGGCCCGGGGAGCTGTTTTTT. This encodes CASSQRGRLIRPGELFF.

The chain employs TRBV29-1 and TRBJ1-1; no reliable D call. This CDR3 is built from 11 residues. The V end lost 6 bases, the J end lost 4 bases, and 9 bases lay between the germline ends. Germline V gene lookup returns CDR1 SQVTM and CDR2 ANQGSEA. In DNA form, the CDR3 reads TGCAGCGTCGGCCCGCGCACTGAAGCTTTCTTT. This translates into CSVGPRTEAFF.

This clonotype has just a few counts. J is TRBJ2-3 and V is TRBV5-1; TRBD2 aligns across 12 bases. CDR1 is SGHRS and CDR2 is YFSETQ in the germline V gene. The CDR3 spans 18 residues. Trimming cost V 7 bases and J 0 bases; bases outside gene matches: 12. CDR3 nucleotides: TGCGCCAGCTACGGACCGACTAGCGGGGGCCAAAGCACAGATACGCAGTATTTT. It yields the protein CASYGPTSGGQSTDTQYF.

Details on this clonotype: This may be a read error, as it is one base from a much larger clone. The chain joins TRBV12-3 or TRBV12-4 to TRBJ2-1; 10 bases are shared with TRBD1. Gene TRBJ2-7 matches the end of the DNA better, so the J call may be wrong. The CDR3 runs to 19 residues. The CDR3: CASSPSTPGTGDIYNEQYF. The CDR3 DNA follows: TGTGCCAGCAGTCCTAGTACCCCCGGGACAGGGGATATCTACAATGAGCAGTACTTC.

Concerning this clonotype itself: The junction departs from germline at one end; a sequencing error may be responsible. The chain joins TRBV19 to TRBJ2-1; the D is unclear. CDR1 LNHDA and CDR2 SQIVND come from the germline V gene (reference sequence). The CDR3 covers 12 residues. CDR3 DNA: TGTGCCGGTAGATCTAGTCTTGATGAGCAGTTCTTC. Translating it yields CAGRSSLDEQFF. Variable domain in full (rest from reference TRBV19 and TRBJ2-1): DGGITQSPKYLFRKEGQNVTLSCEQNLNHDAMYWYRQDPGQGLRLIYYSQIVNDFQKGDIAEGYSVSREKKESFPLTVTSAQKNPTAFYLCAGRSSLDEQFFGPGTRLTVL.

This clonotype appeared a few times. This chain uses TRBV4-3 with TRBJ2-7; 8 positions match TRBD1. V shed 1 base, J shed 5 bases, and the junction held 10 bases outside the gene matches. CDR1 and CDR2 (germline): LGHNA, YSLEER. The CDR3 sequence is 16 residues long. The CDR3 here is CASSQVGQGAKNEQYF. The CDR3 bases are TGCGCCAGCAGCCAAGTAGGTCAGGGGGCGAAGAACGAGCAGTACTTC.

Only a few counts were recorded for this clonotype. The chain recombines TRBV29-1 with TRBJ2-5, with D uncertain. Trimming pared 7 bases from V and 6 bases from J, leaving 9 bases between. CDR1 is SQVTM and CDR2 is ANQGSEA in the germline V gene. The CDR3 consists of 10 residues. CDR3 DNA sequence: TGCAGCGCCAATGGGAAGACCCAGTACTTC. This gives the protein CSANGKTQYF.

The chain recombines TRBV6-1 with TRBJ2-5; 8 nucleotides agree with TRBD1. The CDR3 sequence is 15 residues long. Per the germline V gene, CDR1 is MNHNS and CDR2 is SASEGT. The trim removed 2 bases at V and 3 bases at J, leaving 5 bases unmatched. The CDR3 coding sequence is TGTGCCAGCAGTGAATTGTACAGGGGGAAAGAGACCCAGTACTTC. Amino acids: CASSELYRGKETQYF.

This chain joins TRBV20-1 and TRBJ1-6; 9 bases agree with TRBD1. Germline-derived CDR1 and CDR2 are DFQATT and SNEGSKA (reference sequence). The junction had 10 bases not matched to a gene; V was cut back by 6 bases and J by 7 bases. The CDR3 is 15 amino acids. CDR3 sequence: CSAHPGTGLNSPLHF. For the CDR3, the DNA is TGCAGTGCACACCCCGGGACAGGGCTGAATTCACCCCTCCACTTT.

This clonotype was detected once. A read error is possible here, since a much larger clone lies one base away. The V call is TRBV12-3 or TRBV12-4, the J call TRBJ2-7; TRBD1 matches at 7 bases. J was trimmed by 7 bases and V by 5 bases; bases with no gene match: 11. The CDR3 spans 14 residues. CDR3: CASSHTGAYNEQYF. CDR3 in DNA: TGTGCCAGCAGTCATACAGGGGCGTACAATGAGCAGTACTTC.

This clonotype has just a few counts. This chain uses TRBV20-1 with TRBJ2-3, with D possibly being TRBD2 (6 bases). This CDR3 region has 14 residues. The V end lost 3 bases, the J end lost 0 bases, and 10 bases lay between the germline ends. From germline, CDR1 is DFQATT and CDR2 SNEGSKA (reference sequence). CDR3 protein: CSASRETSTDTQYF. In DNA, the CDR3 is TGCAGTGCTAGCCGGGAGACTAGCACAGATACGCAGTATTTT.